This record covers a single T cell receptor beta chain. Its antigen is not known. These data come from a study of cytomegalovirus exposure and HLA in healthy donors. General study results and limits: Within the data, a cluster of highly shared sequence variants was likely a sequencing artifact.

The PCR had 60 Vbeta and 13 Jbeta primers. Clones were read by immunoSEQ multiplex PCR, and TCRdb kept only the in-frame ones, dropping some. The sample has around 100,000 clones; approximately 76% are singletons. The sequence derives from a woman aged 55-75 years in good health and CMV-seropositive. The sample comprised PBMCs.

The CDR3 reads CATSGGSEAFF. The CDR3 bases are TGTGCCACATCTGGGGGGTCTGAAGCTTTCTTT. J is TRBJ1-1 and V is TRBV19; TRBD1 might be the D (5 bases). V lost 10 bases and J 6 bases, leaving 12 bases between the germline ends. The CDR3 consists of 11 residues. CDR1 and CDR2 from the germline V gene are LNHDA and SQIVND (reference sequence).